The present T cell receptor (beta chain) was sequenced within a study of cytomegalovirus exposure and HLA in healthy donors. To note about this clone: As yet, its antigen is unknown.

With 60 Vbeta and 13 Jbeta primers, the PCR was carried out. Generated by immunoSEQ multiplex PCR, the TCRdb table keeps only in-frame clones and is missing some. The sample includes 150,000 to 200,000 clones, around 79% of them seen just once. Study outcomes and limitations: Common viral pathogens were later found to be apparently linked to several of the most significant clusters. Fewer N-insertions than the approximately 680-donor mean were reportedly shown by an Asian-associated ancestry cluster in a later analysis. Trimming of TCR beta V- and J-genes showed a link, identified in a later analysis, to a missense DCLRE1C variant.

This CDR3 contains 15 residues. Germline assignment: CDR1 SGHTA and CDR2 FQGNSA. Losses at the gene ends were 6 bases for V and 2 bases for J; bases not matched to a gene: 10. The sequence came from a woman aged 45 to 65 in good health and CMV-seropositive. Material for sequencing was PBMCs. J is TRBJ2-7 and V is TRBV7-2, with 7 nucleotides matching TRBD2. This CDR3 reads CASRTGLTDPYEQYF. In nucleotides, the CDR3 is TGTGCCAGCAGAACGGGACTAACGGACCCCTACGAGCAGTACTTC.